The 25 T cell receptor beta chains in this list originate from one sample, sequenced in a study of CD8 T cells in Susac syndrome. RNA totalling about 0.45 to 1 ug underwent reverse transcription with random hexamers. TCRdb re-called the immunoSEQ multiplex PCR reads through MiXCR, storing one row per CDR3 protein. The sample contains about 47,000 distinct CDR3 sequences, about 91% of which appear only once. The specimen was CD8+ T cells from PBMCs. These receptors all stem from a human donor in good health.

A single count supports this clonotype. The chain has TRBV7-9 and TRBJ2-7, with TRBD1 as a possible D gene (6 bases). The V end was cut by 0 bases, the J end by 0 bases, with 9 bases between. CDR1 is SEHNR and CDR2 is FQNEAQ in the germline V gene (reference sequence). The CDR3 contains 15 residues. CDR3 DNA sequence: TGTGCCAGCAGCTTAGCTACAGGGAGCTCCTACGAGCAGTACTTC. It translates to CASSLATGSSYEQYF.

The chain has TRBV28 and TRBJ2-7, with D possibly TRBD2 on 6 matching bases. In germline, CDR1 is MDHEN, CDR2 SYDVKM. The CDR3 totals 16 residues. Trimming pared 6 bases from V and 5 bases from J, leaving 23 bases between. CDR3 DNA sequence: TGTGCCAGCAGCCACCCCTGGAGGGATCTACCTAACGAGCAGTACTTC. As protein: CASSHPWRDLPNEQYF. Filled out from reference TRBV28 and TRBJ2-7, the complete variable domain reads DVKVTQSSRYLVKRTGEKVFLECVQDMDHENMFWYRQDPGLGLRLIYFSYDVKMKEKGDIPEGYSVSREKKERFSLILESASTNQTSMYLCASSHPWRDLPNEQYFGPGTRLTVT.

The V gene is TRBV19, the J gene TRBJ1-2; D not certain. CDR1 is LNHDA and CDR2 is SQIVND in the germline V gene (reference sequence). This CDR3 has 11 residues. V lost 6 bases to trimming and J lost 7 bases, with 9 bases between them. The DNA of the CDR3 is TGTGCCAGTAGAGCGGCAAGTGGCTACACCTTC. Its translation is CASRAASGYTF.

The chain is built from TRBV14 and TRBJ2-7; TRBD2 matches 9 bases. The ends lost 0 bases at V and 7 bases at J; junction bases unmatched: 7. This CDR3 region has 15 residues. CDR1 SGHDN and CDR2 FVKESK come from the germline V gene. The CDR3 spells CASSQDIGTSKEQYF. The CDR3 DNA reads as TGTGCCAGCAGCCAAGATATCGGGACTAGCAAGGAGCAGTACTTC.

This chain uses TRBV12-3 or TRBV12-4 with TRBJ2-3; 9 positions match TRBD2. Trimming removed 3 bases from V and 0 bases from J; junction bases left unmatched: 4. The CDR3 extends over 16 amino acids. In DNA, the CDR3 is TGTGCCAGCAGTTTTGGACTAGCGACTAGCACAGATACGCAGTATTTT. Protein sequence: CASSFGLATSTDTQYF.

This clonotype was counted a single time. This CDR3 is CASSSTLNWVGSYGYTF. CDR3 in DNA: TGTGCCAGCAGTTCCACCCTCAACTGGGTTGGCTCCTATGGCTACACCTTC. The genes are TRBV6-5 and TRBJ1-2; D not resolved. V lost 4 bases to trimming and J lost 4 bases, with 22 bases between them. The CDR3 covers 17 residues. From germline, CDR1 is MNHEY and CDR2 SVGAGI.

This chain links TRBV19 with TRBJ2-1; 12 bases are shared with TRBD2. The V segment lost 4 bases and the J segment 10 bases; nucleotides outside the gene matches: 11. CDR3 length equals 16 residues. CDR1 and CDR2 from the germline V gene are LNHDA and SQIVND (reference sequence). In DNA form, the CDR3 reads TGTGCCAGTAGTAGCCTCGAGGGACTAGCGGGCTGGGAGCAGTTCTTC. Translation gives CASSSLEGLAGWEQFF.

The chain carries TRBV13 and TRBJ1-1; possibly TRBD1 for D (6 bases). V lost 5 bases and J 7 bases, leaving 11 bases between the germline ends. CDR1 and CDR2 (germline): PRHDT, FYEKMQ (reference sequence). The CDR3 consists of 12 residues. The chain's CDR3 is CASSTQGDEAFF. The CDR3 DNA reads as TGTGCCAGCAGCACACAGGGTGATGAAGCTTTCTTT.

This clonotype was picked up one time. The rearrangement uses TRBV9 and TRBJ2-1; perhaps D is TRBD1 or TRBD2 (5 bases each). The V gene's germline CDR1 is SGDLS and CDR2 YYNGEE. The germline V and J ends were trimmed by 4 bases and 2 bases, with 19 bases remaining between them. This CDR3 comprises 17 residues. The CDR3 here is CASSRARDPGPYNEQFF. CDR3 DNA sequence: TGTGCCAGCAGCCGGGCCCGGGACCCTGGCCCCTACAATGAGCAGTTCTTC.

The chain links TRBV7-9 to TRBJ2-5; D is ambiguous. The CDR3 has 14 amino acids. Germline CDR1 and CDR2: SEHNR and FQNEAQ (reference sequence). Trimming removed 3 bases from V and 3 bases from J, with 11 bases in between. This chain's CDR3 is CASSFPLREETQYF. The CDR3 DNA follows: TGTGCCAGCAGCTTTCCCCTTAGAGAAGAGACCCAGTACTTC.

V is TRBV6-2 or TRBV6-3 and J is TRBJ2-1; unclear D gene. Looked up from germline, CDR1 is MNHEY and CDR2 is SVGEGT. V lost 2 bases to trimming and J lost 5 bases, with 4 bases between them. The CDR3 extends over 12 amino acids. The CDR3 is CASSYLNNEQFF. DNA for the CDR3: TGTGCCAGCAGTTACCTAAACAATGAGCAGTTCTTC.

The chain couples TRBV13 to TRBJ1-1; D perhaps matches TRBD1 (5 bases). The CDR3 consists of 15 residues. CDR1 and CDR2 from the germline V gene are PRHDT and FYEKMQ (reference sequence). V gave up 2 bases and J gave up 1 base, with 11 bases separating them. In DNA form, the CDR3 reads TGTGCCAGCAGCTTAAGTGGGGGGTCGAACACTGAAGCTTTCTTT. As protein: CASSLSGGSNTEAFF.

The chain is built from TRBV12-3 or TRBV12-4 and TRBJ2-2; TRBD1 aligns across 9 bases. There are 15 residues in the CDR3. V was pared by 6 bases and J by 4 bases, with 6 bases of the junction left unmatched. The CDR3 sequence is CASSLGTGSTGELFF. CDR3 nucleotide sequence: TGTGCCAGCAGCCTTGGGACAGGGAGCACCGGGGAGCTGTTTTTT.

This chain joins TRBV27 and TRBJ2-1, with D maybe TRBD2 (5 bases). V lost 5 bases and J lost 3, with 23 bases in between. CDR3 length: 18 amino acids. Germline assignment: CDR1 MNHEY and CDR2 SMNVEV (reference sequence). CDR3 in amino acids: CASSPLARASEGYNEQFF. CDR3 DNA: TGTGCCAGCAGTCCACTCGCAAGGGCTAGTGAGGGCTACAATGAGCAGTTCTTC.

This sequence joins TRBV6-2 or TRBV6-3 and TRBJ2-7; D may be TRBD2 (5 bases). Germline V gene data show CDR1 as MNHEY and CDR2 as SVGEGT. The length of the CDR3 is 15 residues. V shed 6 bases and J shed 2 bases, with 17 bases lying between them. CDR3 nucleotide sequence: TGTGCCAGCAGGCCCCTTCGCCGGGGAGCCTACGAGCAGTACTTC. It is translated as CASRPLRRGAYEQYF.

This rearrangement joins TRBV12-3 or TRBV12-4 to TRBJ2-5, with 8 bases lining up with TRBD2. J gave up 5 bases and V 5 bases, and 13 bases lay outside the gene matches. CDR3 length: 16 residues. The CDR3 protein is CASSPGTGGVGETQYF. For the CDR3, the DNA is TGTGCCAGCAGTCCGGGGACGGGGGGGGTAGGGGAGACCCAGTACTTC.

This clonotype was counted once. The chain couples TRBV7-9 to TRBJ2-2; TRBD1 agrees at 8 bases. The germline V gene has CDR1 SEHNR and CDR2 FQNEAQ (reference sequence). The CDR3 extends over 15 amino acids. V lost 4 bases, J lost 0 bases, and 1 base stayed unmatched. The CDR3 DNA reads as TGTGCCAGCAGCTCACAGGGGGCGAACACCGGGGAGCTGTTTTTT. Translation gives CASSSQGANTGELFF.

The count of this clonotype is one. The V call is TRBV7-8, the J call TRBJ2-1; D is perhaps TRBD2 (6 bases). The V gene lost 4 bases and the J gene lost 4 bases, with 14 bases spanning the gap. CDR3 length equals 15 residues. Germline CDR1 and CDR2: SGHVS and FQNEAQ. CDR3 nucleotides: TGTGCCAGCAGCTCCCCGGACGGAGGGTACAATGAGCAGTTCTTC. It translates to CASSSPDGGYNEQFF.

This CDR3 reads CSVVPRYREDGANVLTF. The CDR3 coding sequence is TGCAGCGTTGTTCCCCGGTACAGGGAGGATGGGGCCAACGTCCTGACTTTC. This chain connects TRBV29-1 to TRBJ2-6; D possibly uses TRBD1 or TRBD2 (6 bases each). V lost 4 bases to trimming and J lost 3 bases, with 19 bases between them. Germline V lookup: CDR1 SQVTM, CDR2 ANQGSEA. This CDR3 spans 17 amino acids.

The chain couples TRBV3-1 to TRBJ2-7; 7 nucleotides align to TRBD2. The CDR3 consists of 16 residues. Germline V gene lookup returns CDR1 LGHDT and CDR2 YNNKEL (reference sequence). V was clipped by 1 base and J by 2 bases; unmatched bases: 8. DNA for the CDR3: TGTGCCAGCAGCCAAGGGGAGTGGGGAGGGCCCTACGAGCAGTACTTC. It yields the protein CASSQGEWGGPYEQYF.

This chain links TRBV29-1 with TRBJ2-3; 8 nucleotides match TRBD2. Germline values: CDR1 SQVTM, CDR2 ANQGSEA. The V gene end was trimmed by 7 bases and the J gene end by 1 base; junction bases not matched to a gene: 7. CDR3 length: 14 amino acids. The CDR3 protein is CSAITSGGTDTQYF. CDR3 sequence (DNA): TGCAGCGCTATCACTAGCGGAGGCACAGATACGCAGTATTTT.

The chain links TRBV7-9 to TRBJ1-2; no clear D gene. The CDR3 is 14 residues long. V was pared by 0 bases and J by 2 bases, with 7 bases between. Germline assignment: CDR1 SEHNR and CDR2 FQNEAQ (reference sequence). The CDR3 coding sequence is TGTGCCAGCAGCTTAGCCGGGGTGAACTATGGCTACACCTTC. It specifies CASSLAGVNYGYTF.

The chain couples TRBV27 to TRBJ1-5; D possibly corresponds to TRBD1 (5 bases). Trimming left V 6 bases short and J 3 bases short, with 12 bases between. This CDR3 is 14 amino acids long. Germline lookup yields CDR1 MNHEY and CDR2 SMNVEV (reference sequence). Written as DNA, the CDR3 is TGTGCCAGCAGCCCAGGGAGGTACAATCAGCCCCAGCATTTT. It encodes CASSPGRYNQPQHF.

This rearrangement joins TRBV4-1 to TRBJ2-7; D unresolved. The germline V and J ends were trimmed by 0 bases and 5 bases, with 20 bases remaining between them. Germline CDR1 reads MGHRA; CDR2 reads YSYEKL. The CDR3 is 17 amino acids. As DNA, the CDR3 is TGCGCCAGCAGCCAAGATGGATTTAAGGAGAGGAACAACGAGCAGTACTTC. Protein product: CASSQDGFKERNNEQYF.

This sequence joins TRBV3-1 and TRBJ2-1; D perhaps matches TRBD2 (5 bases). The CDR3 is 16 amino acids. V lost 4 bases, J lost 0 bases, and 13 bases lay in between. The germline V gene encodes CDR1 LGHDT and CDR2 YNNKEL (reference sequence). In nucleotides, the CDR3 is TGTGCCAGCAGCCCACACGACTACTTCTCCTACAATGAGCAGTTCTTC. Translated, it gives CASSPHDYFSYNEQFF.